This T cell receptor beta chain comes out of a study of T cell changes during pregnancy in multiple sclerosis. Data came from immunoSEQ multiplex PCR; TCRdb stores just in-frame clones and leaves some out. In the table there are some 40,000 clones, 90% to 95% of which are singletons. V shed 7 bases and J 0 bases; nucleotides not matched to a gene: 5. CDR1 and CDR2 from the germline V gene are LGHNT and FRNRAP. CDR3 length: 15 amino acids. The sample here was CD8+ T cells from peripheral blood mononuclear cells, taken in the third trimester of pregnancy. This TCR derives from a female donor with multiple sclerosis, enrolled in a pregnancy study. The chain joins TRBV12-5 to TRBJ1-5; 8 positions agree with TRBD1. The DNA of the CDR3 is TGTGCTAGTGATACAGGGGGTTATAGCAATCAGCCCCAGCATTTT. It is translated as CASDTGGYSNQPQHF.